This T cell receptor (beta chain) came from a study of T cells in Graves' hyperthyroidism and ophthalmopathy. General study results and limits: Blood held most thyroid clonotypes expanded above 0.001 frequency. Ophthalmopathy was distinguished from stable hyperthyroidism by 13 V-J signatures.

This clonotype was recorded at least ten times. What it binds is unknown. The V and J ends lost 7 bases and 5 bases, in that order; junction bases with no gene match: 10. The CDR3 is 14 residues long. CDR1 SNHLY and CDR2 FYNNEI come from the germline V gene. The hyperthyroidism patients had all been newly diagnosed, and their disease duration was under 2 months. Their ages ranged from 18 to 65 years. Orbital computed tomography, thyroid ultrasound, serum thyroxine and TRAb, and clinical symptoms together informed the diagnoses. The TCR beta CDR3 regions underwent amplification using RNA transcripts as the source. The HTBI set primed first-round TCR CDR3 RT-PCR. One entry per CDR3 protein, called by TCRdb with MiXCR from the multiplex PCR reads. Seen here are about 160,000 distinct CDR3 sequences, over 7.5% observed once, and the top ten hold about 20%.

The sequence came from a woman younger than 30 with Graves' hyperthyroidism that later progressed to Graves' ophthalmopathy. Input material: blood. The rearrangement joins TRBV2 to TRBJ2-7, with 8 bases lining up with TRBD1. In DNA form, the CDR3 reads TGTGCCAGCACCGAAGACAGGGGTTTCGACGAGCAGTACTTC. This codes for CASTEDRGFDEQYF.